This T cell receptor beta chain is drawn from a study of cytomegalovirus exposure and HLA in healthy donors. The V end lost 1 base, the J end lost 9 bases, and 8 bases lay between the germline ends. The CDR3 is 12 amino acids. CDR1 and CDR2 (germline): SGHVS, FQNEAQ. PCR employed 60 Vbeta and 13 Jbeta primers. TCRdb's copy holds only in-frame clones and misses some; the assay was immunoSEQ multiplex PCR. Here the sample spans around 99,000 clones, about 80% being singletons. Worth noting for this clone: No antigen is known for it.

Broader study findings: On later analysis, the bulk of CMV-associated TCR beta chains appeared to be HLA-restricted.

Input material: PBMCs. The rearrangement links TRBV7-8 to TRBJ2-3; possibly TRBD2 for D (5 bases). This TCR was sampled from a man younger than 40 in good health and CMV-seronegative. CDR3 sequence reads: CASSLVEDTQYF. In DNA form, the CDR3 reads TGTGCCAGCAGCTTAGTGGAGGACACGCAGTATTTT.